This TCR beta chain was retrieved from a study of cytomegalovirus exposure and HLA in healthy donors (dated by TCRdb to about 2017). About the investigation overall: In an earlier analysis of under 600 of the donors, around 290 Gb of sequence data and approximately 100 million unique TCR beta sequences from 150 million to 200 million T cells were reported. A separate validation cohort of 90 to 150 different subjects was used in addition to the 666-subject first cohort. Every repertoire in the discovery cohort had been generated on one and the same sequencing platform. Of the roughly 390 genotyped donors, about 84% fell in the genetic ancestry cluster associated with self-reported Caucasian donors. The later analysis used no new phenotypic data to find candidate immune exposures, relying instead on TCR beta sequences and their occurrence across donors. In a later genetic analysis, genome-wide SNP genotypes for about 55% of the roughly 700 donors were used, and that subset was treated as a discovery cohort. The study aimed to test whether signatures of past pathogen exposure could be identified by cataloging public T cell receptors. About five DR-DQ haplotypes were treated as single units for association and clustering because of strong linkage in the cohort. HLA typing included class I and class II loci at four-digit resolution. On average, 235,054 unique TCR beta nucleotide sequences were sequenced per donor among a few hundred genotyped donors of the cohort, with 15% to 20% of those sequences being non-productive. An early release that covered roughly 600 HLA-typed donors contained about 300 gigabases of sequencing data and about 84 million unique TCR sequences. A later analysis re-examined previously published TCR beta repertoires from more than 650 donors and added high-resolution HLA genotyping to investigate patterns of TCR occurrence. Using immunosequencing, the study profiled T cell repertoires from some 670 subjects and related those repertoires to cytomegalovirus serostatus. Alongside the repertoire data, information on donor age, sex, ethnicity and CMV serostatus was compiled. The number of donors typed differed by locus, with roughly 629-640 for A, B, C, DRB1 and DQB1, roughly 520 for DQA1, approximately 580 for DPA1, and about 450 for DPB1. High-throughput TCR immunosequencing, statistical association of individual TCRs with disease status, and machine learning were combined to predict cytomegalovirus infection status. In an earlier analysis of 550 to 700 of the donors, high-throughput TCR beta sequencing was used to judge whether each TCR beta V gene segment behaved as functional or pseudogenic.

Library method: the immunoSEQ multiplex PCR assay. For the multiplex PCR, a mixture combining 60 forward primers for TCR Vbeta segments and 13 reverse primers for TCR Jbeta segments was used. A multiplex PCR assay on genomic DNA amplified the CDR3 region of rearranged TCR beta genes. The amplified TCR beta libraries were sequenced on the Illumina HiSeq System as 87-base-pair reads. Regarding the original processing steps: Across the 666 repertoires, a later analysis counted some 80 million unique TCR beta chains, roughly 11 million of which were shared by at least two donors. To remove PCR and sequencing errors, raw reads were error-corrected and collapsed into unique sequences using a nearest-neighbor algorithm that merged closely related sequences. To assign V, D and J gene segments, CDR3 sequences were aligned to IMGT reference sequences. Each retained sequence needed at least a six-nucleotide match to both a V gene segment and a J gene segment. A rearrangement counted as productive if the CDR3 had no stop codons and remained in frame with V and J, and every other rearrangement counted as non-productive. CDR3 was defined by IMGT convention, running from the second conserved V-encoded cysteine to the conserved J-encoded phenylalanine. Sequences without an unambiguous match to a single V gene segment were excluded from the earlier analysis of 587 of the donors. An earlier analysis of several hundred of the donors classified V segments as functional when productive rearrangements were above 56.7% and as segregating when the standard deviation between donors was above 5%. To diagnose cytomegalovirus status from the catalog of TCR beta chain sequences, a statistical classification framework was built. A later analysis assigned V and J genes by comparing TCR nucleotide sequences with IMGT/GENE-DB human TR gene sequences. Using the TCRdist pipeline, a later analysis assigned CDR3 sequences along with most-parsimonious VDJ recombination scenarios. A later analysis defined each TCR beta chain by its CDR3 amino acid sequence plus V-gene family, and excluded reads lacking a unique V-gene family. In a later analysis, 550 to 650 highly shared, low-generation-probability nucleotide sequences were removed to address suspected cross-contamination and a sequencing artifact. In a later analysis, a clonal expansion index for each public chain was calculated from normalized within-repertoire ranks of inferred template counts. A later analysis computed generation probabilities with a VDJ recombination model fitted to out-of-frame rearrangements, and checked the results against IGoR. Hypergeometric tests were used in a later analysis to score TCR-TCR, TCR-HLA and TCR-CMV co-occurrence, with a repertoire-size bias correction applied to the TCR pairs. A later analysis estimated false discovery rates by permuting HLA or CMV assignments 20 times. In a later analysis, co-occurring TCRs were grouped using DBSCAN, and TCRdist sequence similarity was added for clustering within HLA-allele-positive subsets. Repertoires with fewer than 30,000 or more than 120,000 public chains were left out of co-occurrence clustering, as were four to six repertoires with anomalous nucleotide sharing. Sourced from immuneACCESS, this table was stored by TCRdb with only in-frame sequences that have V and J called. A share of the clones is absent; for the studies checked, an unresolved V gene accounts for under half, and the remainder has no known explanation. The V and J calls and clone size come from that table; D and trimming were worked out from the DNA. The sample has more than 150,000 clones on record, roughly 87% of them singletons. Together, the top ten hold less than 2% of the sample.

Overall study outcomes, separate from this receptor: In the study, approximately 160 TCR beta chains were listed as associated with cytomegalovirus. In a later analysis, 15,000 to 20,000 TCR beta sequences were associated with specific HLA alleles at a false discovery rate of 0.05. An association between a missense DCLRE1C variant and V-gene and J-gene trimming of TCR beta chains was found in a later genetic analysis and replicated in an independent cohort. Some IMGT-functional V segments, including TRBV6-2 and TRBV6-3, could not be told apart with the 87-base-pair reads, so those segments were excluded. Cytomegalovirus status was reported to be diagnosed by the classifier with high specificity and sensitivity in both the original and validation cohorts. A further reported finding was that TCR beta sequences accurately predicted the HLA-A and HLA-B alleles for most subjects in the first cohort. For the cohort, immune exposure information was limited to CMV serostatus. The presence/absence analyses assumed that sequencing depth was roughly uniform across donors, and that assumption may not be true. A later genetic analysis reported fewer N-insertions in productive TCRs among donors in an Asian-associated ancestry cluster than the roughly 700-donor mean. Because HLA typing was unavailable for some donors at each locus, only the typed subset was used in association tests. The authors suggested that the approach could potentially be generalized to other disease states and immunological phenotypes. Because counts were too low, 15 to 20 rarely observed V segments, including chromosome 9 orphons, were excluded from the earlier analysis of some 590 of the donors. While some public TCRs were present in many individuals, most TCR sequences turned up only very rarely across donors. Correlated functional status among segregating V segments might be attributable to linkage disequilibrium, but an unknown experimental factor could not be ruled out. Compared with equally common non-associated chains, HLA-associated TCR beta chains in a later analysis were more clonally expanded and had lower generation probabilities. A cluster of highly shared sequence variants was judged likely to be a technical artifact of the sequencing pipeline. In an earlier analysis of some 640 of the donors, most TCR beta V segments were observed in productive rearrangements about 90% or about 30% of the time, broadly matching IMGT annotations. Strong co-occurrence of HLA alleles, especially DR and DQ, made assigning TCR associations to individual alleles difficult. In a later analysis, TCR association rates were found to vary across HLA loci, with the most associated TCRs seen for DRB1 alleles and the fewest for HLA-C alleles. In a later analysis, most CMV-associated TCR beta chains were found to appear HLA-restricted, with HLA associations seemingly driven largely by CMV exposure. In vitro tests confirmed that three of the cytomegalovirus-associated TCR beta chains recognize cytomegalovirus antigens. This cohort had only TCR beta chains sequenced, and the lack of alpha or paired-chain data limited which features could be detected. Several of the top co-occurrence clusters appeared to be linked to parvovirus B19, influenza, CMV and Epstein-Barr virus, according to a later analysis.

This clone occurred a few times. The antigen it binds to is not known. No quality values exist for individual bases; no much larger clone is one base distant. The cohort consisted of fewer than 700 healthy bone marrow donors. All cohort members were sampled while nominally healthy, although unrecorded immune exposures were likely present. The donor tested CMV seronegative, placing the donor among the 350 or so seronegative members of the cohort. Each donor provided a peripheral blood sample, and peripheral blood mononuclear cells were used for TCR beta sequencing. Genomic DNA extraction from the blood cell samples was performed with the Qiagen DNeasy Blood Extraction Kit. V gives up 3 bases and J gives up 0 bases, and the segment between their germline ends measures 8 bases. The CDR3 runs 14 amino acids, cysteine and phenylalanine included. Left in the record is the CDR3 DNA by itself, 42 bases read in frame from the first base. As encoded in the germline V gene, CDR1 is SGHRS while CDR2 is YFSETQ.

This receptor was taken from a man aged 35 to 55 in good health and CMV-seronegative. Rearrangement joined TRBV5-1 to TRBJ2-3, and the D gene may be TRBD2, 6 bases matching. Input material: PBMCs. Here is the DNA: TGCGCCAGCAGCTGGAGGGACAGCACAGATACGCAGTATTTT. It translates as CASSWRDSTDTQYF.